This is a list of T cell receptor beta chains from one sample in a study of T cells after yellow fever vaccination. One entry per CDR3 protein, called by TCRdb with MiXCR from the 5' RACE reads. The sample lists over 130,000 distinct CDR3 sequences, more than 6% occurring once. The specimen was CD4+ T cells sorted from PBMCs, collected 5 days after the yellow fever booster vaccination. These receptors all stem from a man aged 25 to 40 who received the YFV17D yellow fever vaccine. CDR3s include the opening cysteine and the closing phenylalanine or tryptophan. Each record gives: J gene, V gene, D gene, clone size, CDR3 protein, CDR3 DNA. D genes are given only for firm matches. Expanded clones are given a class, and other clones once, few, many or no size at all.

TRBJ2-3 TRBV29-1 TRBD2 many CSVRGTSGENTDTQYF TGCAGCGTAAGGGGGACTAGCGGAGAAAACACAGATACGCAGTATTTT
TRBJ1-5 TRBV7-9 NA many CASSEDNQPQHF TGTGCCAGCAGCGAGGACAATCAGCCCCAGCATTTT
TRBJ2-3 TRBV6-2/TRBV6-3 NA NA CASSYRSTDTQYF TGTGCCAGCAGTTACCGGAGCACAGATACGCAGTATTTT
TRBJ2-1 TRBV7-2 TRBD2 NA CASSTTSGHNEQFF TGTGCCAGCAGCACGACTAGCGGCCACAATGAGCAGTTCTTC
TRBJ2-2 TRBV7-2 NA many CASSLPDGGELFF TGTGCCAGCAGCTTACCGGACGGGGGGGAGCTGTTTTTT
TRBJ2-7 TRBV7-2 TRBD2 many CASSSSASGFYEQYF TGTGCCAGCAGCTCCTCGGCTAGCGGGTTCTACGAGCAGTACTTC
TRBJ2-7 TRBV21-1 NA NA CASSKGIAGQIADEQYF TGTGCCAGCAGCAAAGGGATCGCGGGACAAATCGCTGACGAGCAGTACTTC
TRBJ1-2 TRBV20-1 TRBD1 many CSAFDRGASYGYTF TGCAGTGCTTTCGACAGGGGGGCCTCATATGGCTACACCTTC
TRBJ2-5 TRBV3-1 NA many CASRYVETQYF TGTGCCAGCCGCTATGTTGAGACCCAGTACTTC
TRBJ2-3 TRBV19 NA many CASSGGVAGTDTQYF TGTGCCAGTAGTGGCGGGGTAGCGGGCACAGATACGCAGTATTTT
TRBJ2-1 TRBV5-1 TRBD2 many CASSLVRLAGNEQFF TGCGCCAGCAGCTTGGTTAGACTAGCGGGAAATGAGCAGTTCTTC
TRBJ2-7 TRBV7-7 NA NA CASPGQGRPSGFKTSNYEKYF TGTGCCAGCCCCGGACAGGGGAGGCCTAGCGGGTTCAAAACCTCAAACTACGAGAAGTACTTC
TRBJ2-3 TRBV7-6 TRBD2 NA CASSLGELAGDTQYF TGTGCCAGCAGCTTAGGGGAACTAGCGGGAGATACGCAGTATTTC
TRBJ2-3 TRBV6-2/TRBV6-3 TRBD2 many CASMTSGSADTQYF TGTGCCAGCATGACTAGCGGGAGCGCAGATACGCAGTATTTT
TRBJ2-3 TRBV6-2/TRBV6-3 NA many CASRTPTHTQYF TGTGCCAGCAGGACCCCCACTCATACGCAGTATTTT
TRBJ2-1 TRBV30 NA many CAWSPGFSYNEQFF TGTGCCTGGAGTCCGGGTTTCTCCTACAATGAGCAGTTCTTC
TRBJ1-1 TRBV4-3 TRBD1 many CASSQETGQLGPEAFF TGCGCCAGCAGCCAAGAAACGGGACAGCTGGGCCCTGAAGCTTTCTTT
TRBJ1-1 TRBV5-1 NA many CASSLAGGGNTEAFF TGTGCCAGCAGTTTAGCGGGAGGGGGGAACACTGAAGCTTTCTTT
TRBJ2-7 TRBV5-1 TRBD1 many CASSFEGTGGEQYF TGCGCCAGCAGCTTCGAGGGGACAGGGGGCGAGCAGTACTTC
TRBJ1-2 TRBV9 NA many CASSVELRLNYGYTF TGTGCCAGCAGCGTAGAACTGCGACTTAACTATGGCTACACCTTC
TRBJ2-7 TRBV7-2 TRBD1 many CASSQVQGTNEQYF TGTGCCAGCAGCCAGGTACAGGGGACCAACGAGCAGTACTTC
TRBJ2-1 TRBV20-1 NA many CSASPDYEQFF TGCAGTGCTTCCCCGGACTATGAGCAGTTCTTC
TRBJ2-1 TRBV3-1 NA NA CASSQGSAGYNEHFF TGTGCCAGCAGCCAAGGTTCGGCGGGTTATAATGAGCACTTCTTC
TRBJ2-1 TRBV5-1 NA many CASSIGGTHNEQFF TGCGCCAGCAGCATAGGCGGGACTCACAATGAGCAGTTCTTC
TRBJ2-3 TRBV7-2 TRBD2 many CASSLGDYAATQYF TGTGCCAGCAGCTTAGGGGACTATGCGGCTACGCAGTATTTT
TRBJ1-1 TRBV3-1 NA NA CASITAGTPKTEAFF TGTGCCAGCATCACCGCGGGAACTCCTAAGACTGAAGCTTTCTTT
TRBJ2-5 TRBV6-2/TRBV6-3 NA many CASTVRYQETQYF TGTGCCAGCACCGTTCGGTACCAAGAGACCCAGTACTTC
TRBJ2-2 TRBV12-3/TRBV12-4 TRBD2 many CASRPAGVAGELFF TGTGCCAGCAGACCAGCGGGAGTGGCCGGGGAGCTGTTTTTT
TRBJ2-5 TRBV6-5 NA many CASSYGGETQYF TGTGCCAGCAGTTATGGAGGAGAGACCCAGTACTTC
TRBJ2-1 TRBV5-1 TRBD2 many CASSLGTTAGGPGEQFF TGCGCCAGCAGCTTGGGCACCACAGCGGGAGGGCCGGGTGAGCAGTTCTTC
TRBJ2-2 TRBV7-3 TRBD2 few CASSPRTSGSPTGELFF TGTGCCAGCAGCCCCAGGACTAGCGGGAGTCCCACCGGGGAGCTGTTTTTT
TRBJ2-7 TRBV12-3/TRBV12-4 NA many CASSLVVRREQYF TGTGCCAGCAGTTTAGTGGTTCGCAGAGAGCAGTACTTC
TRBJ2-3 TRBV5-4 NA many CASSLADGTDTQYF TGTGCCAGCAGCTTGGCGGACGGGACAGATACGCAGTATTTT
TRBJ2-7 TRBV5-6 TRBD2 many CASSPTVAGGRYEQYF TGTGCCAGCAGCCCTACGGTAGCGGGAGGCCGCTACGAGCAGTACTTC
TRBJ2-2 TRBV4-3 NA many CASSYRTTNTGELFF TGCGCCAGCAGCTATCGCACTACGAACACCGGGGAGCTGTTTTTT
TRBJ1-2 TRBV4-1 NA many CASSHPGTRGTYGYTF TGCGCCAGCAGCCACCCCGGAACAAGGGGGACCTATGGCTACACCTTC
TRBJ1-2 TRBV30 NA NA CAWRARDNYGYTF TGTGCCTGGAGGGCACGGGATAACTATGGCTACACCTTC
TRBJ2-7 TRBV5-1 NA many CASSFTQEMGEQYF TGCGCCAGCAGCTTCACCCAGGAGATGGGCGAGCAGTACTTC
TRBJ2-2 TRBV7-2 TRBD2 many CASSLMLGSGSTGELFF TGTGCCAGCAGCTTAATGCTCGGTAGCGGGAGCACCGGGGAGCTGTTTTTT
TRBJ2-1 TRBV20-1 TRBD2 many CSAPTSGSANEQFF TGCAGTGCCCCGACTAGCGGGAGTGCGAATGAGCAGTTCTTC
TRBJ2-2 TRBV5-5 NA many CASSLATPGITGELFF TGTGCCAGCAGCTTGGCCACCCCCGGGATCACCGGGGAGCTGTTTTTT
TRBJ2-7 TRBV23-1 NA many CASSQSSARRSYEQYF TGCGCCAGCAGTCAATCGAGTGCAAGGAGGTCCTACGAGCAGTACTTC
TRBJ2-1 TRBV25-1 TRBD2 many CASSDDRGLAVSSYNEQFF TGTGCCAGCAGTGATGACAGGGGACTAGCGGTGAGCTCCTACAATGAGCAGTTCTTC
TRBJ1-4 TRBV5-1 NA many CASSPQDRINEKLFF TGCGCCAGCAGCCCGCAAGACAGGATAAATGAAAAACTGTTTTTT
TRBJ2-7 TRBV5-1 TRBD2 many CASSLSGRGTYEQYF TGCGCCAGCAGCCTTAGCGGGAGGGGCACCTACGAGCAGTACTTC
TRBJ2-7 TRBV5-5 NA NA CASSPPGAYEQYF TGTGCCAGCAGCCCGCCCGGGGCCTACGAGCAGTACTTC
TRBJ2-5 TRBV5-4 NA NA CASSFKLSGSQETQYF TGTGCCAGCAGCTTTAAGTTATCTGGTTCCCAAGAGACCCAGTACTTC
TRBJ2-2 TRBV11-2 NA many CASSLEPGTGELFF TGTGCCAGCAGCTTAGAACCGGGAACCGGGGAGCTGTTTTTT
TRBJ2-2 TRBV24-1 NA many CATSDPRGVAEYSNTGELFF TGTGCCACCAGTGATCCCCGAGGGGTAGCGGAGTACTCGAACACCGGGGAGCTGTTTTTT
TRBJ2-6 TRBV6-1 NA many CASSQGSSGANVLTF TGTGCCAGCAGTCAGGGGTCCTCTGGGGCCAACGTCCTGACTTTC
TRBJ2-5 TRBV24-1 TRBD2 many CATSSGGRETQYF TGTGCCACCAGCAGCGGGGGTCGGGAGACCCAGTACTTC
TRBJ2-3 TRBV18 NA many CASSPQATSTDTQYF TGTGCCAGCTCACCACAAGCAACTAGCACAGATACGCAGTATTTT
TRBJ1-6 TRBV5-1 NA few CASSPLGGDSPLHF TGCGCCAGCAGTCCCCTCGGTGGGGATTCACCCCTCCACTTT
TRBJ2-1 TRBV12-3/TRBV12-4 NA many CASSPTPRGDEQFF TGTGCCAGCAGTCCAACCCCCCGAGGGGATGAGCAGTTCTTC
TRBJ2-3 TRBV5-4 TRBD2 NA CASSPYLAGSTDTQYF TGTGCCAGCAGCCCTTACTTAGCGGGAAGCACAGATACGCAGTATTTT
TRBJ2-2 TRBV7-8 TRBD1 NA CASRQGTGGRAGELFF TGTGCCAGCCGGCAGGGGACAGGGGGCCGAGCCGGGGAGCTGTTTTTT
TRBJ2-3 TRBV29-1 TRBD2 many CSVVVQREATDTQYF TGCAGCGTTGTAGTCCAGCGGGAGGCCACAGATACGCAGTATTTT
TRBJ2-7 TRBV5-1 TRBD1 many CASSGGQATYEQYF TGCGCCAGCAGCGGGGGACAGGCCACCTACGAGCAGTACTTC
TRBJ2-1 TRBV15 NA many CATRSPQGTHSYNEQFF TGTGCCACTCGGTCCCCCCAGGGAACGCACTCCTACAATGAGCAGTTCTTC